This T cell receptor beta chain emerged from a study of cytomegalovirus exposure and HLA in healthy donors listed by TCRdb under 2017. Some background on the complete study: According to a later analysis, one platform produced both the 110 or so validation repertoires and the 720 or so repertoires of the first cohort. The study aimed to test whether cataloging public T cell receptors could reveal signatures of past pathogen exposure. To predict cytomegalovirus infection status, the study brought together high-throughput TCR immunosequencing, statistical association of individual TCRs with disease status, and machine learning. Along with the approximately 650-subject first cohort, a separate validation cohort of 120 different subjects was used.

Notes on this clone: Its antigen is still unknown. One base away there is no much larger clone; base qualities are not given.

Results and caveats for the whole study, not just this receptor: The study listed 150 to 200 TCR beta chains as associated with cytomegalovirus. A few of the identified cytomegalovirus-associated TCR beta chains were confirmed in vitro to be specific for cytomegalovirus antigens. In a later analysis, TCRs clustered in the first cohort were found to also tend to co-occur in the roughly 120 validation repertoires, with around 94% of cluster scores above 0. According to the authors, the approach could potentially be generalized to other disease states and immunological phenotypes. Most TCR sequences were seen in very few donors, while some public TCRs were found in many individuals. The validation cohort had no HLA typing available for a later analysis, so co-occurrence within that cohort was assessed over all 130 or so repertoires. Cytomegalovirus status was reported to be diagnosed by the classifier with high specificity and sensitivity in both the original and validation cohorts.

CDR1 GTSNPN and CDR2 SVGIG are derived from the germline V gene (reference sequence). Deletion took 0 bases off V and 7 bases off J, with a span of 10 bases between the germline ends. Reading from cysteine to phenylalanine, the CDR3 counts 13 amino acids. Only the CDR3 portion is preserved as DNA: 39 bases, with reading frame beginning at the first base. Library prep was done by the immunoSEQ multiplex PCR assay. Per the original workflow: A statistical classification framework was developed to diagnose cytomegalovirus status using the catalog of TCR beta chain sequences. Not all clones reach the TCRdb copy of this immuneACCESS table, which keeps in-frame sequences only. Checked studies attribute under half of the gap to unresolved V genes and leave the rest unexplained. Clone size and the V and J calls come from that table; the DNA yielded D and trimming. The sample contains 65,000 to 75,000 clones, more than 85% of them found a single time. Approximately 5.3% of the sample comes from the top ten.

The donors belonged to the validation cohort of over a hundred subjects, which was separate from the approximately 700-subject first cohort. The chain was built from TRBV30 and TRBJ1-5, and TRBD1 may be the D gene, going by 5 matching bases. This TCR was recovered from a man aged 18 to 30 in good health and CMV-seropositive. Sequenced: PBMCs. The DNA reads TGTGCCTGGAGTGTAGCGGGGCGGCAGCCCCAGCATTTT. It is translated as CAWSVAGRQPQHF.